Below, 30 T cell receptor beta chains from the same sample are listed, as sequenced in a study of blood T cell repertoires in COVID-19. Generated by immunoSEQ multiplex PCR, the TCRdb table keeps only in-frame clones and is missing some. The repertoire holds tens of thousands of clones, with 88% as singletons. The sequenced sample consisted of peripheral blood. These receptors were obtained from a human donor in a cohort sampled during active COVID-19.

This CDR3 reads CASSSGTAALYSNQPQHF. CDR3 nucleotides: TGTGCCAGCAGCTCGGGGACAGCCGCCCTTTATAGCAATCAGCCCCAGCATTTT. The chain uses TRBV5-8 and TRBJ1-5, with TRBD1 matching 7 bases. Germline lookup yields CDR1 SGHTS and CDR2 YDEGEE. This CDR3 comprises 18 residues. The trim removed 3 bases at V and 0 bases at J, leaving 12 bases unmatched. Filled out from reference TRBV5-8 and TRBJ1-5, the complete variable domain reads EAGVTQSPTHLIKTRGQQATLRCSPISGHTSVYWYQQALGLGLQFLLWYDEGEERNRGNFPPRFSGRQFPNYSSELNVNALELEDSALYLCASSSGTAALYSNQPQHFGDGTRLSIL.

The chain has TRBV18 and TRBJ1-1, with D possibly TRBD1 on 6 matching bases. The CDR3 runs to 14 residues. Trimming pared 6 bases from V and 2 bases from J, leaving 13 bases between. CDR1 and CDR2 (germline): KGHSH, LQKENI. CDR3 sequence reads: CASSHRDTNTEAFF. As DNA, the CDR3 is TGTGCCAGCTCTCACCGGGACACTAACACTGAAGCTTTCTTT.

This chain joins TRBV30 and TRBJ1-2; D may be TRBD1 (5 bases). Germline-derived CDR1 and CDR2 are GTSNPN and SVGIG (reference sequence). This CDR3 has 14 amino acids. V lost 1 base and J 0 bases, leaving 9 bases between the germline ends. The CDR3 loop is CAWSGGASNYGYTF. CDR3 nucleotides: TGTGCCTGGAGTGGCGGGGCCTCTAACTATGGCTACACCTTC.

This clone has more than one count but fewer than ten. This chain uses TRBV30 with TRBJ2-1; 12 bases map to TRBD2. The V gene end was trimmed by 3 bases and the J gene end by 7 bases; junction bases not matched to a gene: 7. CDR3 length equals 15 residues. The V gene's germline CDR1 is GTSNPN and CDR2 SVGIG (reference sequence). The CDR3 DNA sequence: TGTGCCTGGAGACCTACTAGCGGGAGGTTGAATGAGCAGTTCTTC. Translated: CAWRPTSGRLNEQFF.

V usage is TRBV3-1 (or the pseudogene TRBV3-2) and J usage is TRBJ2-5, with 10 bases that match TRBD2. The germline V gene has CDR1 LGHDT and CDR2 YNNKEL (reference sequence). The ends lost 4 bases at V and 7 bases at J; junction bases unmatched: 15. The CDR3 totals 17 residues. Written as DNA, the CDR3 is TGTGCCAGCAGCCTCCCGGGACTAGCGTCTAACCCCGGGACCCAGTACTTC. Protein: CASSLPGLASNPGTQYF.

V gene TRBV27 combines with J gene TRBJ2-1; tentative D call: TRBD2 (7 bases). The V gene's germline CDR1 is MNHEY and CDR2 SMNVEV (reference sequence). The V end was cut by 10 bases, the J end by 5 bases, with 18 bases between. The CDR3 spans 14 residues. CDR3 protein: CATKWGGADNEQFF. The DNA of the CDR3 is TGTGCCACCAAGTGGGGGGGCGCCGACAATGAGCAGTTCTTC.

CDR3 DNA sequence: TGTGCCAGCAGAAACATGAACACCGGGGAGCTGTTTTTT. Protein sequence: CASRNMNTGELFF. The chain couples TRBV12-3 or TRBV12-4 to TRBJ2-2; D is unresolved. The V end lost 6 bases, the J end lost 1 base, and 6 bases lay between the germline ends. The CDR3 contains 13 residues.

The sample holds one count of this clone. The chain links TRBV3-1 (or the pseudogene TRBV3-2) to TRBJ2-1, with D hard to call. Trimming pared 8 bases from V and 6 bases from J, leaving 17 bases between. This CDR3 contains 14 residues. The V gene's germline CDR1 is LGHDT and CDR2 YNNKEL (reference sequence). CDR3 sequence reads: CASGFDSPRNEQFF. The CDR3 nucleotides read TGTGCCAGCGGCTTCGACTCGCCACGCAATGAGCAGTTCTTC.

V and J are TRBV7-9 and TRBJ2-7; 7 nucleotides align to TRBD2. The CDR3 contains 14 residues. CDR1 SEHNR and CDR2 FQNEAQ come from the germline V gene (reference sequence). J lost 4 bases, V lost 4 bases, and 7 bases had no gene match. The CDR3 region is CASSWGGEGYEQYF. The CDR3 region has the DNA TGTGCCAGCAGCTGGGGAGGGGAGGGTTACGAGCAGTACTTC.

The chain uses TRBV4-1 and TRBJ1-5, with a tentative D call TRBD1 (5 bases). This CDR3 has 15 amino acids. CDR1 and CDR2 from the germline V gene are MGHRA and YSYEKL. Trimming took 3 bases from V and 3 from J, leaving 12 bases between them. CDR3 in amino acids: CASSHWTDNNQPQHF. The CDR3 DNA follows: TGCGCCAGCAGCCATTGGACGGACAACAATCAGCCCCAGCATTTT.

Only a few counts were recorded for this clone. This CDR3 reads CASSPGTSGTSEQYF. The CDR3, as DNA: TGTGCCAGCAGCCCCGGGACTAGCGGGACCTCCGAGCAGTACTTC. The V call is TRBV27, the J call TRBJ2-7; 13 bases agree with TRBD2. V trimming: 6 bases; J trimming: 6 bases; junction bases outside the gene matches: 8. Germline V lookup: CDR1 MNHEY, CDR2 SMNVEV (reference sequence). The length of the CDR3 is 15 residues.

This rearrangement joins TRBV27 to TRBJ1-2; 10 bases match TRBD1. This CDR3 has 15 residues. Germline V gives CDR1 MNHEY, CDR2 SMNVEV (reference sequence). V shed 6 bases and J 5 bases; nucleotides not matched to a gene: 9. CDR3: CASRATGGASYGYTF. The CDR3 coding sequence is TGTGCCAGCAGGGCGACAGGGGGCGCAAGTTATGGCTACACCTTC.

V and J are TRBV5-1 and TRBJ1-4; possible D gene TRBD1, 6 bases. The V and J ends lost 4 bases and 8 bases respectively, with 18 bases between them. This CDR3 spans 15 amino acids. Germline CDR1 is SGHRS and CDR2 is YFSETQ. The CDR3 reads CASSLGHSQREKLFF. CDR3 in DNA: TGCGCCAGCAGCCTGGGACACTCCCAGCGGGAAAAACTGTTTTTT.

The chain carries TRBV19 and TRBJ2-7; 9 bases line up with TRBD1. The V segment lost 5 bases and the J segment 3 bases; nucleotides outside the gene matches: 8. Germline values: CDR1 LNHDA, CDR2 SQIVND (reference sequence). This CDR3 spans 15 amino acids. CDR3 amino acids: CASSQGTGRVYEQYF. For the CDR3, the DNA is TGTGCCAGTAGTCAAGGGACAGGGCGCGTCTACGAGCAGTACTTC.

The V call is TRBV19, the J call TRBJ2-1; 7 bases agree with TRBD2. The CDR3 sequence is 15 residues long. The germline gives CDR1 LNHDA, CDR2 SQIVND (reference sequence). The V gene end was trimmed by 6 bases and the J gene end by 4 bases; junction bases not matched to a gene: 9. CDR3 sequence reads: CASSPPAGIYNEQFF. Written as DNA, the CDR3 is TGTGCCAGTAGCCCCCCAGCGGGAATATACAATGAGCAGTTCTTC.

J is TRBJ2-7 and V is TRBV18, with TRBD1 as a possible D gene (6 bases). There are 13 residues in the CDR3. Germline V gives CDR1 KGHSH, CDR2 LQKENI. V dropped 1 base and J dropped 9 bases, with 13 bases sitting between them. This chain's CDR3 is CASSPQDTGMQYF. The CDR3 nucleotides read TGTGCCAGCTCACCACAAGACACAGGGATGCAGTACTTC.

The chain joins TRBV5-1 to TRBJ2-1; TRBD2 matches 8 bases. CDR3 size: 13 residues. With 5 bases clipped from V and 6 bases from J, the junction kept 4 bases outside the gene matches. Germline V gene sequence: CDR1 SGHRS, CDR2 YFSETQ. The DNA for the CDR3 is TGCGCCAGCAGTGACGGGGGGGCCAATGAGCAGTTCTTC. It specifies CASSDGGANEQFF.

The chain links TRBV28 to TRBJ2-1, with D tentatively TRBD1 (6 bases). V shed 8 bases and J shed 0 bases, with 20 bases lying between them. CDR3 length equals 17 residues. Germline V gene lookup returns CDR1 MDHEN and CDR2 SYDVKM. CDR3 region: CASHKGRGSLSYNEQFF. The CDR3 DNA is TGTGCCAGCCACAAGGGCAGGGGATCCCTCTCCTACAATGAGCAGTTCTTC.

The chain has TRBV19 and TRBJ1-6; 8 nucleotides match TRBD1. V shed 6 bases and J 8 bases; nucleotides not matched to a gene: 9. Per the germline V gene, CDR1 is LNHDA and CDR2 is SQIVND (reference sequence). The CDR3 covers 15 residues. This CDR3 is CASRRTGGRDSPLHF. CDR3 nucleotides: TGTGCCAGTAGACGAACAGGGGGGAGAGATTCACCCCTCCACTTT.

This clone was observed a handful of times. DNA for the CDR3: TGTGCCAGCAGCGGCACGTTTGGACTAGCGGGGGGCACCGGGGAGCTGTTTTTT. Translated: CASSGTFGLAGGTGELFF. The chain links TRBV7-9 to TRBJ2-2, with 14 bases lining up with TRBD2. CDR3 length equals 18 residues. V lost 5 bases and J lost 4; bases outside the gene matches: 9. Germline-derived CDR1 and CDR2 are SEHNR and FQNEAQ (reference sequence).

The CDR3 DNA follows: TGTGCCAGCAGCTTGGGCGGGGGCCGGGCTAGCACAGATACGCAGTATTTT. Protein product: CASSLGGGRASTDTQYF. The chain uses TRBV5-6 and TRBJ2-3; tentatively, D is TRBD2 (7 bases). This CDR3 is built from 17 residues. V dropped 0 bases and J dropped 0 bases, with 14 bases sitting between them. Germline V gene sequence: CDR1 SGHDT, CDR2 YYEEEE.

The chain joins TRBV19 to TRBJ2-2, with D maybe TRBD2 (6 bases). Trimming cost V 2 bases and J 5 bases, with 9 bases left between them. In germline, CDR1 is LNHDA, CDR2 SQIVND (reference sequence). The CDR3 length is 14 residues. CDR3 loop: CASSITGVTGELFF. Here the CDR3 DNA reads TGTGCCAGTAGTATAACGGGAGTGACCGGGGAGCTGTTTTTT.

This clone was recorded a few times. The chain uses TRBV27 and TRBJ1-6, with a weak D call TRBD1 (6 bases). Trimming pared 7 bases from V and 10 bases from J, leaving 20 bases between. Germline CDR1 and CDR2: MNHEY and SMNVEV (reference sequence). This CDR3 contains 15 residues. The CDR3, as DNA: TGTGCCAGCATGAGTGCGGCACCAACAGGGTCACCCCTCCACTTT. Its translation: CASMSAAPTGSPLHF.

The chain employs TRBV2 and TRBJ1-6, with a weak D call TRBD1 (6 bases). This CDR3 is 13 amino acids long. V was shortened by 8 bases and J by 6 bases, with 11 bases between the two germline ends. Per the germline V gene, CDR1 is SNHLY and CDR2 is FYNNEI. CDR3 sequence: CASAGDFNSPLHF. Written as DNA, the CDR3 is TGTGCCAGCGCAGGGGATTTTAATTCACCCCTCCACTTT.

The chain uses TRBV6-1 and TRBJ2-3, with TRBD2 as a possible D gene (5 bases). Trimming shortened V by 0 bases and J by 4 bases, and 5 bases separated the two germline ends. CDR1 is MNHNS and CDR2 is SASEGT in the germline V gene. The CDR3 is made up of 13 amino acids. CDR3 in amino acids: CASSEARADTQYF. The CDR3 DNA reads as TGTGCCAGCAGTGAAGCGAGGGCAGATACGCAGTATTTT.

This rearrangement joins TRBV5-1 to TRBJ2-3; 9 bases are shared with TRBD2. Trimming cost V 3 bases and J 5 bases; bases outside gene matches: 13. Germline V CDR1 and CDR2: SGHRS, YFSETQ. This CDR3 is built from 17 residues. The CDR3 nucleotides are TGCGCCAGCAGCTCCACCCTGGGACTAGCCTATGGAGATACGCAGTATTTT. This gives the protein CASSSTLGLAYGDTQYF.

This chain joins TRBV28 and TRBJ1-6; D perhaps matches TRBD1 (5 bases). CDR1 is MDHEN, CDR2 SYDVKM, per germline. Trimming took off 5 bases at V and 8 bases at J, with 16 bases between the two ends. This CDR3 is 15 amino acids long. CDR3 coding DNA: TGTGCCAGCAGTGCCACCGGGCAGGGTGATTCACCCCTCCACTTT. Amino acids: CASSATGQGDSPLHF.

This chain connects TRBV19 to TRBJ2-6; 7 positions match TRBD1. Looked up from germline, CDR1 is LNHDA and CDR2 is SQIVND (reference sequence). V was pared by 3 bases and J by 8 bases, with 4 bases of the junction left unmatched. The CDR3 is 14 amino acids. The CDR3 reads CASSIDRVTNVLTF. DNA for the CDR3: TGTGCCAGTAGTATCGACAGGGTTACCAACGTCCTGACTTTC.

The chain employs TRBV6-2 or TRBV6-3 and TRBJ2-6, with TRBD2 as a possible D gene (5 bases). CDR1 and CDR2 from the germline V gene are MNHEY and SVGEGT. The CDR3 covers 15 residues. With 3 bases removed from V and 3 bases from J, the gap between germline ends came to 9 bases. CDR3 in amino acids: CASSYFGVGANVLTF. CDR3 DNA: TGTGCCAGCAGTTATTTCGGGGTTGGGGCCAACGTCCTGACTTTC.

This clone was seen only once. J is TRBJ2-7 and V is TRBV19; D may be TRBD2 (6 bases). CDR1 and CDR2 (germline): LNHDA, SQIVND (reference sequence). V dropped 3 bases and J dropped 0 bases, with 15 bases sitting between them. This CDR3 is 16 amino acids long. Written as DNA, the CDR3 is TGTGCCAGTAGTATTGGAGGGTGGGGAACCTCCTACGAGCAGTACTTC. Residues: CASSIGGWGTSYEQYF.